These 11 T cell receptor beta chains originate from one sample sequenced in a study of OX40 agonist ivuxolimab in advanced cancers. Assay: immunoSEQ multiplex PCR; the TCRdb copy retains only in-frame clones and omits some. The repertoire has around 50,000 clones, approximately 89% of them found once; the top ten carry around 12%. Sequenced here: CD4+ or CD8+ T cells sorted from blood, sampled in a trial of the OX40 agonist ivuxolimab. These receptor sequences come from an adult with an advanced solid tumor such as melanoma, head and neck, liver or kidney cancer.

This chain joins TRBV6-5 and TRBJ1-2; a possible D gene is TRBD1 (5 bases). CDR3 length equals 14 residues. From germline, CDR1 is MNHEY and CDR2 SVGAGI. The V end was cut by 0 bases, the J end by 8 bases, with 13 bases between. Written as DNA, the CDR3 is TGTGCCAGCAGTTACTCGATGACAGTTAAGGGCTACACCTTC. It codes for CASSYSMTVKGYTF.

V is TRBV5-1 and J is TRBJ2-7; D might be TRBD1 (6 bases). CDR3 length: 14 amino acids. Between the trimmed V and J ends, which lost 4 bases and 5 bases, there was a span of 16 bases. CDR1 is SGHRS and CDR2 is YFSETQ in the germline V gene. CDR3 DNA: TGCGCCAGCAGCGCTTCCGTCGGGGACAACGAGCAGTACTTC. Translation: CASSASVGDNEQYF.

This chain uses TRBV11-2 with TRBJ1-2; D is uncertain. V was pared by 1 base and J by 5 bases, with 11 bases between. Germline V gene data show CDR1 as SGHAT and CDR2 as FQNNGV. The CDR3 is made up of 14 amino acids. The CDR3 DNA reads TGTGCCAGCAGCTTAGTCGATGGGATTTATGGCTACACCTTC. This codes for CASSLVDGIYGYTF.

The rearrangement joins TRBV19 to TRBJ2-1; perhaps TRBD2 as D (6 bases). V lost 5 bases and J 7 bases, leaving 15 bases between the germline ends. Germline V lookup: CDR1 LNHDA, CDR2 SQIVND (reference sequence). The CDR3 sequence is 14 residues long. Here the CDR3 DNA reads TGTGCCAGTAGTTCGGGGCGGGGTCGGAATGAGCAGTTCTTC. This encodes CASSSGRGRNEQFF.

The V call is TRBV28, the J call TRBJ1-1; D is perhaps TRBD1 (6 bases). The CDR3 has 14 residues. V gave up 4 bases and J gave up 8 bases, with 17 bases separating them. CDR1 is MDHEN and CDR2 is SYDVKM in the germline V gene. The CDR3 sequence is CASSSPVDRTEAFF. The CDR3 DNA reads TGTGCCAGCAGTTCTCCCGTCGACAGGACCGAAGCTTTCTTT.

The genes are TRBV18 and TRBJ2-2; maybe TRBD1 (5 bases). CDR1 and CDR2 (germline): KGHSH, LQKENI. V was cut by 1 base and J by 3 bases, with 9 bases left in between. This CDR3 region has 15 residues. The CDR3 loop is CASSPQGQYTGELFF. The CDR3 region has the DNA TGTGCCAGCTCACCACAGGGGCAGTACACCGGGGAGCTGTTTTTT.

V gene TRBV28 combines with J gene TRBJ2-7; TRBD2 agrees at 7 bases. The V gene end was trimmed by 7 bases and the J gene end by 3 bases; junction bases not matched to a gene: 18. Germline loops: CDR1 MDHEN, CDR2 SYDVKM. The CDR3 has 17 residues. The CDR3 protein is CASTPQAGKAYIYEQYF. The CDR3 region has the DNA TGTGCCAGCACCCCACAAGCGGGAAAGGCGTATATCTACGAGCAGTACTTC.

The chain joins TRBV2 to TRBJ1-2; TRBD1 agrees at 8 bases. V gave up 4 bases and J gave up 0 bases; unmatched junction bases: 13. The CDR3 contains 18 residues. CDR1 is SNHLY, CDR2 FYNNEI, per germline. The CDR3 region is CASSALTYRQGPNYGYTF. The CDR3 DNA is TGTGCCAGCAGTGCACTAACCTATCGACAGGGGCCTAACTATGGCTACACCTTC.

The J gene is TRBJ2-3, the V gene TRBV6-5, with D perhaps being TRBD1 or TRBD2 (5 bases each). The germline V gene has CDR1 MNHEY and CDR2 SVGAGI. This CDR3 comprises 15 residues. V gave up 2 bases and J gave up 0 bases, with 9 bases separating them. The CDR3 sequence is CASSYRDPSTDTQYF. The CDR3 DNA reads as TGTGCCAGCAGTTACAGGGACCCTAGCACAGATACGCAGTATTTT.

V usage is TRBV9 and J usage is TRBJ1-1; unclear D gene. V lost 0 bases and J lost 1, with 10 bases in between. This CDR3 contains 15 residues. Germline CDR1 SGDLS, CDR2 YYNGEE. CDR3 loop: CASSVVGVWNTEAFF. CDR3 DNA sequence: TGTGCCAGCAGCGTAGTTGGCGTTTGGAACACTGAAGCTTTCTTT.

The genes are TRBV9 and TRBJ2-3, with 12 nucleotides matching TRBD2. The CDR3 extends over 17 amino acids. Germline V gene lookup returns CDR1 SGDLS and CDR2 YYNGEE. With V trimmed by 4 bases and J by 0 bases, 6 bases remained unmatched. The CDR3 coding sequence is TGTGCCAGCAGCCCAACCGGGACTAGCGGGAGCACAGATACGCAGTATTTT. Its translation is CASSPTGTSGSTDTQYF.